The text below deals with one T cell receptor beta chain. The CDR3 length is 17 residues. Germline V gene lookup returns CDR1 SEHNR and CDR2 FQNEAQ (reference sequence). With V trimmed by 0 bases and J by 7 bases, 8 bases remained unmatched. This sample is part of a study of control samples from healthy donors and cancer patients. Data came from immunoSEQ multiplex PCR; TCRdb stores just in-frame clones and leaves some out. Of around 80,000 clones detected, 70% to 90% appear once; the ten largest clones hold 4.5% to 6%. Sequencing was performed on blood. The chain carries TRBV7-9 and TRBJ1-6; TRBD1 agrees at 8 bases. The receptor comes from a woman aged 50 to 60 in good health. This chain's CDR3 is CASSLALGQGINSPLHF. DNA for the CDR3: TGTGCCAGCAGCTTAGCGCTAGGACAGGGTATCAATTCACCCCTCCACTTT. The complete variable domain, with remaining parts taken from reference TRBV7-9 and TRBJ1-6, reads DTGVSQNPRHKITKRGQNVTFRCDPISEHNRLYWYRQTLGQGPEFLTYFQNEAQLEKSRLLSDRFSAERPKGSFSTLEIQRTEQGDSAMYLCASSLALGQGINSPLHFGNGTRLTVT.